Below, 30 T cell receptor beta chains from the same sample are listed, as sequenced in a study of tumor and adjacent non-tumor tissue in lung cancer. Three rounds of nested PCR, following a modified ARM-PCR protocol, produced the TCRbeta library. Via MiXCR, TCRdb re-called the multiplex PCR reads, giving one row per CDR3 protein. Among approximately 120,000 distinct CDR3 sequences listed, roughly 77% were seen once. RNA was extracted from bulk tissue without any cell sorting. The source material was lung tumor tissue. The origin of the receptors is a woman aged 60-75 years with non-small cell lung cancer.

The rearrangement uses TRBV19 and TRBJ1-2; TRBD1 is a possible D gene (6 bases). Germline V gene lookup returns CDR1 LNHDA and CDR2 SQIVND (reference sequence). Trimming shortened V by 3 bases and J by 0 bases, and 17 bases separated the two germline ends. This CDR3 is 17 amino acids long. The CDR3 sequence: CASSIPSQGPANYGYTF. The CDR3, as DNA: TGTGCCAGTAGTATCCCGTCACAGGGCCCAGCTAACTATGGCTACACCTTC.

This clonotype was counted ten times or more. This chain connects TRBV6-2 or TRBV6-3 to TRBJ2-3, with D perhaps matching TRBD2 (6 bases). Germline V gives CDR1 MNHEY, CDR2 SVGEGT. The CDR3 sequence is 15 residues long. V lost 8 bases to trimming and J lost 0 bases, with 15 bases between them. CDR3 in DNA: TGTGCCAGCCAACTAGTCGGGGGAAGCACAGATACGCAGTATTTT. Its translation: CASQLVGGSTDTQYF.

Note on this clonotype: The junction departs from the called germline gene at one end, perhaps through a read error. This chain uses TRBV11-3 with TRBJ1-1; D ambiguous. The CDR3 covers 15 residues. Germline V lookup: CDR1 SGHNT, CDR2 YENEEA. The CDR3 sequence: CACSLGSGRGTDAFF. The CDR3 DNA reads as TGTGCCTGCAGCTTAGGTTCGGGGAGAGGCACTGATGCTTTCTTT.

As to this clonotype: A much larger clone differs by one base, so this may be a read error. J is TRBJ2-3 and V is TRBV20-1; 8 bases match TRBD2. Germline V gene sequence: CDR1 DFQATT, CDR2 SNEGSKA (reference sequence). The CDR3 consists of 17 residues. The CDR3 spells CNAFGSGSGSYTDTQYF. For the CDR3, the DNA is TGCAATGCCTTTGGCTCAGGCAGCGGGAGTTACACAGATACGCAGTATTTT.

The genes are TRBV2 and TRBJ2-6; no reliable D call. Trimming removed 2 bases at V and 2 bases at J, with 1 base between. The V gene's germline CDR1 is SNHLY and CDR2 FYNNEI. The CDR3 contains 13 residues. CDR3 region: CASSETGANVLTF. Written as DNA, the CDR3 is TGTGCCAGCAGTGAAACTGGGGCCAACGTCCTGACTTTC.

As concerns this clonotype: The CDR3 does not close with the conserved phenylalanine or tryptophan, likely indicating a read error. The V call is TRBV11-2, the J call TRBJ2-2, with D possibly matching TRBD1 (5 bases). Germline CDR1 and CDR2: SGHAT and FQNNGV. This CDR3 contains 12 residues. CDR3 sequence: CASSADTWELFL. The CDR3 coding sequence is TGTGCCAGCAGCGCGGACACCTGGGAGCTGTTTCTT.

A note on this clonotype: This likely comes from a read error, as the CDR3 has no conserved phenylalanine or tryptophan at its end. The limits of the CDR3 on the DNA are not certain, so only TCRdb's listed CDR3 is given. This sequence joins TRBV20-1 and TRBJ1-1; TRBD1, the table's D call, lacks a check against the DNA. The CDR3 spans 16 amino acids, including both terminal residues. CDR1 DFQATT and CDR2 SNEGSKA come from the germline V gene (reference sequence). CDR3 amino acids: CSARSQGAPMDTEVFS.

In the case of this clonotype: One end of the junction does not line up with germline, which may come from a read error. The V call is TRBV4-1, the J call TRBJ1-6, with a tentative D call TRBD1 (5 bases). The CDR3 extends over 16 amino acids. CDR1 is MGHRA and CDR2 is YSYEKL in the germline V gene. The CDR3 DNA follows: TGCACCAGCAGCCTACTGTGGGCAGGGATGAATTCACCCCTCCACTTT. It codes for CTSSLLWAGMNSPLHF.

V gene TRBV7-8 combines with J gene TRBJ1-4, with D perhaps matching TRBD1 (5 bases). Germline V lookup: CDR1 SGHVS, CDR2 FQNEAQ. The CDR3 sequence is 15 residues long. Trimming removed 5 bases at V and 4 bases at J, with 14 bases between. CDR3 protein: CASSPRRTSNEKLFF. In nucleotides, the CDR3 is TGTGCCAGCAGCCCGAGGCGGACAAGTAATGAAAAACTGTTTTTT.

On this clonotype: Germline and junction disagree at one end, which may indicate a read error. The chain joins TRBV10-3 to TRBJ1-1; weak D call: TRBD1 (5 bases). The germline CDR1 and CDR2 sequences are ENHRY and SYGVKD. This CDR3 has 17 residues. CDR3 coding DNA: TGTGTCATCAGTGAGCCTAAGTGTGAGGGACGGAACACTGAAGCTTTCTTT. This codes for CVISEPKCEGRNTEAFF.

Details on this clonotype: Sequence at one end of the junction differs from germline and may be a read error. The rearrangement joins TRBV10-3 to TRBJ2-7; D may be TRBD1 or TRBD2 (5 bases each). CDR3 length equals 14 residues. Germline CDR1 is ENHRY and CDR2 is SYGVKD. The CDR3 region is CAISEQGRDDEEYF. DNA for the CDR3: TGTGCCATCAGTGAGCAAGGCCGGGACGACGAGGAGTACTTC.

The chain carries TRBV29-1 and TRBJ2-7; the match to TRBD1 covers 8 bases. This CDR3 has 13 amino acids. V lost 6 bases and J lost 2; bases outside the gene matches: 6. Germline assignment: CDR1 SQVTM and CDR2 ANQGSEA. The CDR3 loop is CSVMTGVPYEQYF. For the CDR3, the DNA is TGCAGCGTGATGACAGGGGTTCCCTACGAGCAGTACTTC.

As to this clonotype: Given a much more abundant clone one base away, this may be a read error. The V and J genes are TRBV4-2 and TRBJ2-7; a weak D match, TRBD2 (5 bases). The length of the CDR3 is 15 residues. With 2 bases removed from V and 1 base from J, the gap between germline ends came to 12 bases. The germline gives CDR1 LGHNA, CDR2 YNFKEQ. Here the CDR3 reads CASSQNFSGSYEQYF. CDR3 in DNA: TGTGCCAGCAGCCAAAATTTCTCGGGGTCCTACGAGCAGTACTTC.

The chain joins TRBV5-1 to TRBJ2-1; TRBD1 agrees at 8 bases. The CDR3 consists of 16 residues. Trimming at V came to 4 bases and at J to 4 bases, leaving 10 bases not matched to a gene. CDR1 is SGHRS and CDR2 is YFSETQ in the germline V gene. This CDR3 reads CASSQTGDFTYNEQFF. In nucleotides, the CDR3 is TGCGCCAGCAGCCAGACAGGGGATTTTACTTACAATGAGCAGTTCTTC.

A note on this clonotype: A much bigger clone sits one base away, suggesting this may be a read error. The rearrangement links TRBV20-1 to TRBJ2-7; D perhaps matches TRBD1 (6 bases). The CDR3 is 12 amino acids. Trimming removed 6 bases at V and 7 bases at J, with 16 bases between. Germline V CDR1 and CDR2: DFQATT, SNEGSKA (reference sequence). This CDR3 is CSASLGAGEQYF. For the CDR3, the DNA is TGCAGTGCAAGTCTGGGGGCGGGTGAGCAGTACTTC.

Concerning this clonotype: A much larger clone lies a single base off, so this may be a read error. V gene TRBV6-6 combines with J gene TRBJ2-5, with 9 bases that match TRBD2. CDR1 and CDR2 (germline): MNHNY, SVGAGI (reference sequence). Trimming at V came to 6 bases and at J to 4 bases, leaving 9 bases not matched to a gene. The CDR3 consists of 15 residues. As DNA, the CDR3 is TGTGCCAGCAGCGATGCAGAACTAGCGGGAGAGACCCAGTACTTC. Protein product: CASSDAELAGETQYF.

This rearrangement joins TRBV4-3 to TRBJ2-3; D is uncertain. Germline CDR1 is LGHNA and CDR2 is YSLEER. CDR3 size: 14 residues. Trimming removed 5 bases at V and 5 bases at J, with 14 bases between. This CDR3 is CASSAGSGRDTQYF. The CDR3 DNA reads TGCGCCAGCAGCGCAGGCTCCGGGCGAGATACGCAGTATTTT.

This rearrangement joins TRBV11-2 to TRBJ2-3; D is uncertain. Germline V lookup: CDR1 SGHAT, CDR2 FQNNGV. Trimming cost V 0 bases and J 7 bases, with 14 bases left between them. This CDR3 region has 15 residues. The CDR3 here is CASSLDISRTHTQYF. For the CDR3, the DNA is TGTGCCAGCAGCTTAGACATCTCAAGAACACATACGCAGTATTTT.

Regarding this clonotype: One end of the junction varies from germline; a read error may be responsible. The DNA of the CDR3 is TGTGCCAGCTGCTTACACTTAGGTGGAAAACTGTTTTTT. Protein sequence: CASCLHLGGKLFF. The chain couples TRBV11-3 to TRBJ1-4; unclear D gene. The germline V gene encodes CDR1 SGHNT and CDR2 YENEEA. The CDR3 is made up of 13 amino acids. The whole variable domain, remainder taken from reference TRBV11-3 and TRBJ1-4, is EAGVVQSPRYKIIEKKQPVAFWCNPISGHNTLYWYLQNLGQGPELLIRYENEEAVDDSQLPKDRFSAERLKGVDSTLKIQPAELGDSAVYLCASCLHLGGKLFFGSGTQLSVL.

This clonotype was observed at least ten times. The J gene is TRBJ2-1, the V gene TRBV6-1, with D perhaps matching TRBD2 (6 bases). Trimming removed 4 bases from V and 4 bases from J, with 14 bases in between. The CDR3 has 15 residues. Per the germline V gene, CDR1 is MNHNS and CDR2 is SASEGT. CDR3 protein: CASSVRLAEYNEQFF. CDR3 coding DNA: TGTGCCAGCAGTGTTAGGTTAGCGGAATACAATGAGCAGTTCTTC.

On this clonotype itself: This may stem from a read error, because a much larger clone lies one nucleotide away. The chain couples TRBV6-1 to TRBJ2-3, with D possibly being TRBD2 (5 bases). Per germline, CDR1 MNHNS and CDR2 SASEGT. This CDR3 is 16 amino acids long. Here the CDR3 reads CTSSEQSGTYTDTQYF. Here the CDR3 DNA reads TGTACCAGCAGTGAACAAAGCGGAACGTACACAGATACGCAGTATTTT.

About this clonotype: Its ends do not fully match the called genes, so a read error is possible. This chain links TRBV7-9 with TRBJ2-3; 10 bases map to TRBD2. CDR3 length equals 16 residues. CDR1 and CDR2 from the germline V gene are SEHNR and FQNEAQ (reference sequence). CDR3 DNA sequence: TGTGCCAGCAGTTTTGAACCAGCGGGAGGGGTGGATACGCAGAATTTT. Protein product: CASSFEPAGGVDTQNF.

Turning to this clonotype: Lacking the conserved final phenylalanine or tryptophan, this CDR3 likely reflects a read error. The genes are TRBV11-2 and TRBJ2-5, with a possible D match to TRBD2 (6 bases). Germline loops: CDR1 SGHAT, CDR2 FQNNGV. This CDR3 spans 12 amino acids. The V end lost 8 bases, the J end lost 5 bases, and 12 bases lay between the germline ends. The CDR3 sequence: CASSRGSETQYI. CDR3 nucleotide sequence: TGTGCCAGCTCTCGGGGGAGTGAGACCCAGTACATC.

As regards this clonotype: It may be a read error: a sequence one base away is much more abundant. V and J are TRBV29-1 and TRBJ2-7, with D possibly matching TRBD1 (6 bases). The CDR3 consists of 14 residues. Germline V gene lookup returns CDR1 SQVTM and CDR2 ANQGSEA. Trimming cost V 6 bases and J 2 bases, with 17 bases left between them. The CDR3, as DNA: TGCAGCGTCCGAAGTGGGGGCGCAGCCTACGAGCAGTACTTC. Translating gives CSVRSGGAAYEQYF.

The sample holds one count of this clonotype. This chain uses TRBV20-1 with TRBJ2-7; D ambiguous. Germline loops: CDR1 DFQATT, CDR2 SNEGSKA (reference sequence). V was pared by 4 bases and J by 0 bases, with 7 bases between. The CDR3 has 12 amino acids. The CDR3 here is CSAKPISYEQYF. DNA of the CDR3: TGCAGTGCTAAACCGATCTCCTACGAGCAGTACTTC.

A remark on this clonotype: Possible read error: a much larger clone is one base away. The chain combines TRBV6-5 with TRBJ2-7; TRBD2 might be the D (7 bases). Germline V gene lookup returns CDR1 MNHEY and CDR2 SVGAGI. This CDR3 is built from 14 residues. CDR3 in amino acids: CASSYRRGDYGQYF. CDR3 sequence (DNA): TGTGCCAGCAGTTACCGTAGGGGGGACTACGGGCAGTACTTC.

The J gene is TRBJ2-1, the V gene TRBV12-3 or TRBV12-4; D unclear. The CDR3 sequence is 14 residues long. The V end lost 7 bases, the J end lost 12 bases, and 22 bases lay between the germline ends. This CDR3 is CASNFRAGYNVQFF. The CDR3 region has the DNA TGTGCCAGCAATTTTAGAGCCGGCTACAACGTGCAGTTCTTC.

Details on this clonotype: A much larger clone differs by one base, so this may be a read error. This chain uses TRBV4-1 with TRBJ2-1; D is possibly TRBD1 (6 bases). This CDR3 has 15 residues. Germline-derived CDR1 and CDR2 are MGHRA and YSYEKL. Between the trimmed V and J ends, which lost 4 bases and 3 bases, there was a span of 13 bases. The CDR3 sequence: CASSLVSGVYNEQFF. Written as DNA, the CDR3 is TGCGCCAGCAGCCTAGTTTCAGGGGTCTACAATGAGCAGTTCTTC.

The J gene is TRBJ1-1, the V gene TRBV11-1; D is uncertain. Trimming pared 7 bases from V and 0 bases from J, leaving 15 bases between. CDR3 length: 15 residues. CDR1 and CDR2 (germline): SGHAT, FQDESV (reference sequence). For the CDR3, the DNA is TGTGCCAGCAATTTGGAGAGACACCTGAACACTGAAGCTTTCTTT. It specifies CASNLERHLNTEAFF.

Turning to this clonotype: The conserved phenylalanine or tryptophan normally closing the CDR3 is absent here, so this likely arose from a read error. The chain joins TRBV20-1 to TRBJ1-5; TRBD1 is a possible D gene (5 bases). Trimming removed 6 bases at V and 3 bases at J, with 15 bases between. The CDR3 spans 14 residues. Per the germline V gene, CDR1 is DFQATT and CDR2 is SNEGSKA (reference sequence). The CDR3 nucleotides read TGCAGTGCCTCGGACAAGGGGAACAATCAGCCCCAGCATTAT. Translating gives CSASDKGNNQPQHY.